The next 12 T cell receptor beta chains were all read from a single sample in a study of OX40 agonist ivuxolimab in advanced cancers. The data were produced by immunoSEQ multiplex PCR, yet TCRdb's version contains in-frame clones alone and is incomplete. The data show roughly 70,000 clones, around 80% seen once. The sample consisted of CD4+ or CD8+ T cells sorted from blood, taken in a trial of the OX40 agonist ivuxolimab. These TCRs come from an adult with an advanced solid tumor such as melanoma, head and neck, liver or kidney cancer.

This chain uses TRBV12-5 with TRBJ2-6; D may be TRBD1 (6 bases). Germline loops: CDR1 LGHNT, CDR2 FRNRAP. This CDR3 spans 18 amino acids. Trimming removed 1 base from V and 4 bases from J, with 17 bases in between. The CDR3 region has the DNA TGTGCTAGTGGTTTGGCGCCTTCTACAGGGCCGGGGGCCAACGTCCTGACTTTC. Translated, it gives CASGLAPSTGPGANVLTF.

This chain uses TRBV9 with TRBJ1-2, with 7 nucleotides matching TRBD1. The CDR3 has 16 amino acids. The V gene end was trimmed by 4 bases and the J gene end by 7 bases; junction bases not matched to a gene: 16. Germline V gene lookup returns CDR1 SGDLS and CDR2 YYNGEE. The CDR3 DNA is TGTGCCAGCAGCCTGCGGACAGGACCTCTTCTCTCTGGCTACACCTTC. Encoded protein: CASSLRTGPLLSGYTF.

V and J are TRBV19 and TRBJ1-4; a weak D match, TRBD1 (5 bases). Deletions cut 4 bases from V and 6 bases from J, with 12 bases between. The V gene's germline CDR1 is LNHDA and CDR2 SQIVND (reference sequence). The CDR3 runs 14 residues. The CDR3 sequence: CASSTGTEDEKLFF. The CDR3 nucleotides read TGTGCCAGTAGTACAGGGACGGAAGATGAAAAACTGTTTTTT. Supplemented by reference TRBV19 and TRBJ1-4, the full variable domain reads DGGITQSPKYLFRKEGQNVTLSCEQNLNHDAMYWYRQDPGQGLRLIYYSQIVNDFQKGDIAEGYSVSREKKESFPLTVTSAQKNPTAFYLCASSTGTEDEKLFFGSGTQLSVL.

The J gene is TRBJ1-6, the V gene TRBV9; tentatively, D is TRBD1 (5 bases). Trimming left V 3 bases short and J 9 bases short, with 16 bases between. Germline V gives CDR1 SGDLS, CDR2 YYNGEE. The CDR3 runs to 15 residues. The CDR3 DNA sequence: TGTGCCAGCAGCGGCCCAGGACATAATGGTTCACCCCTCCACTTT. Translating gives CASSGPGHNGSPLHF.

V usage is TRBV30 and J usage is TRBJ1-2, with a weak D call TRBD1 (5 bases). The CDR3 has 13 residues. Germline V lookup: CDR1 GTSNPN, CDR2 SVGIG (reference sequence). Trimming left V 0 bases short and J 8 bases short, with 13 bases between. The CDR3 region is CAWSVGGVEGYTF. In nucleotides, the CDR3 is TGTGCCTGGAGTGTAGGAGGGGTCGAAGGCTACACCTTC.

The chain is built from TRBV2 and TRBJ1-1; no clear D. Germline V gives CDR1 SNHLY, CDR2 FYNNEI. CDR3 size: 18 residues. V lost 1 base and J 1 base, leaving 19 bases between the germline ends. The CDR3 sequence: CASSEGQVVMRSNTEAFF. In DNA form, the CDR3 reads TGTGCCAGCAGTGAAGGGCAGGTTGTAATGAGGTCGAACACTGAAGCTTTCTTT.

The chain links TRBV14 to TRBJ2-7; a weak D match, TRBD2 (5 bases). In germline, CDR1 is SGHDN, CDR2 FVKESK. The CDR3 contains 15 residues. Trimming shortened V by 1 base and J by 11 bases, and 21 bases separated the two germline ends. DNA for the CDR3: TGTGCCAGCAGCCAAGGGGCCCCGGTTCCCAGAGGGAAGTACTTC. The encoded protein is CASSQGAPVPRGKYF.

This clone appeared a few times. The chain couples TRBV6-1 to TRBJ2-7, with D perhaps matching TRBD1 (6 bases). The CDR3 runs to 14 residues. Trimming pared 7 bases from V and 3 bases from J, leaving 16 bases between. Germline V CDR1 and CDR2: MNHNS, SASEGT. The CDR3 spells CASNRDTKDYEQYF. CDR3 coding DNA: TGTGCCAGCAACAGGGACACAAAAGACTACGAGCAGTACTTC.

This clone was picked up one time. The genes are TRBV28 and TRBJ1-4; the D gene is possibly TRBD1 (6 bases). Germline V gene sequence: CDR1 MDHEN, CDR2 SYDVKM. The CDR3 covers 14 residues. The V gene lost 8 bases and the J gene lost 4 bases, with 14 bases spanning the gap. CDR3 amino acids: CASLTGGGNEKLFF. In DNA form, the CDR3 reads TGTGCCAGCCTGACAGGAGGGGGTAATGAAAAACTGTTTTTT.

This clone was observed once. The V and J genes are TRBV28 and TRBJ2-1; no reliable D call. This CDR3 comprises 14 residues. From germline, CDR1 is MDHEN and CDR2 SYDVKM. V lost 1 base and J lost 7, with 11 bases in between. CDR3 loop: CASSLSRLGNEQFF. In DNA form, the CDR3 reads TGTGCCAGCAGTTTATCTCGGTTGGGGAATGAGCAGTTCTTC.

The gene calls are TRBV10-3 and TRBJ1-2; D is unclear. Per germline, CDR1 ENHRY and CDR2 SYGVKD. There are 14 residues in the CDR3. V was trimmed by 6 bases and J by 0 bases, leaving 11 bases between them. CDR3: CAIRSEGSNYGYTF. CDR3 nucleotide sequence: TGTGCCATCAGAAGCGAGGGCTCTAACTATGGCTACACCTTC.

This rearrangement joins TRBV19 to TRBJ1-4; weak D call: TRBD1 (5 bases). Looked up from germline, CDR1 is LNHDA and CDR2 is SQIVND (reference sequence). V lost 7 bases and J lost 4, with 13 bases in between. CDR3 length: 14 amino acids. CDR3 protein: CASKGVTFNEKLFF. Here the CDR3 DNA reads TGTGCCAGTAAAGGGGTGACCTTTAATGAAAAACTGTTTTTT. The full variable domain, its missing parts supplied by reference TRBV19 and TRBJ1-4, is DGGITQSPKYLFRKEGQNVTLSCEQNLNHDAMYWYRQDPGQGLRLIYYSQIVNDFQKGDIAEGYSVSREKKESFPLTVTSAQKNPTAFYLCASKGVTFNEKLFFGSGTQLSVL.